Below, one TCR beta chain is given with its context. The sample comes from a study of blood T cell repertoires in COVID-19. Overall study context: Sites in the United States, Italy and Spain provided acute and convalescent COVID-19 samples. From T cells, B-cell-depleted T cells, or PBMCs came the material, which was cDNA or gDNA.

Original methodology: Nucleated cell counts were estimated from reference gene primer amplification. Libraries were prepared by immunoSEQ multiplex PCR; TCRdb keeps only in-frame clonotypes and omits some of them. Clone size and V and J calls were adopted from that table, with D and trimming inferred from the DNA. The sample holds roughly 120,000 clones, roughly 90% seen once. Germline CDR1 is SGHRS and CDR2 is YFSETQ. With 1 base clipped from V and 0 bases from J, the junction kept 3 bases outside the gene matches. The CDR3 has 16 amino acids. The TCR comes from a woman aged 65 to 85 who had recovered from COVID-19. The genes are TRBV5-1 and TRBJ2-1; 8 bases match TRBD1. The sequenced material came from peripheral blood. CDR3 nucleotide sequence: TGCGCCAGCAGCTTGACCACAGGGGGCTCCTACAATGAGCAGTTCTTC. This translates into CASSLTTGGSYNEQFF.